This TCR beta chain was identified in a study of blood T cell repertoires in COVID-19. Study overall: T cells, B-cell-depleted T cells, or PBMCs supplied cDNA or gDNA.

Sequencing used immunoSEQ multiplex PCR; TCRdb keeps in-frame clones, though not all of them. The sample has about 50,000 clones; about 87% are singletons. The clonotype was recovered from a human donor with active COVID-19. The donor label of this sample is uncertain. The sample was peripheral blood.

This CDR3 is CASSTGRNTGELFF. The CDR3 DNA is TGTGCCAGTAGTACAGGGCGAAACACCGGGGAGCTGTTTTTT. J is TRBJ2-2 and V is TRBV19, with a weak D call TRBD1 (5 bases). CDR1 and CDR2 from the germline V gene are LNHDA and SQIVND (reference sequence). The CDR3 totals 14 residues. V lost 4 bases and J lost 2, with 8 bases in between.